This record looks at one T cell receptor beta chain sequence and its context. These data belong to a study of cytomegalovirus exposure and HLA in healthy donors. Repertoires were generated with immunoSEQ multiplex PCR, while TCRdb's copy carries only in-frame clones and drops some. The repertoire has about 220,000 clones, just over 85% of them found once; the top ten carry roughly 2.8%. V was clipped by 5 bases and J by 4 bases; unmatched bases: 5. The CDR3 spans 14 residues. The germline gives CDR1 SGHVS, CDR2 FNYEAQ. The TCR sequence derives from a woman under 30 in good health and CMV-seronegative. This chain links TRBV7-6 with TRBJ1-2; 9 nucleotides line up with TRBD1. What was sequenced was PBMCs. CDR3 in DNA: TGTGCCAGCAGCCCGGGACAGGGTCTCTATGGCTACACCTTC. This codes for CASSPGQGLYGYTF.